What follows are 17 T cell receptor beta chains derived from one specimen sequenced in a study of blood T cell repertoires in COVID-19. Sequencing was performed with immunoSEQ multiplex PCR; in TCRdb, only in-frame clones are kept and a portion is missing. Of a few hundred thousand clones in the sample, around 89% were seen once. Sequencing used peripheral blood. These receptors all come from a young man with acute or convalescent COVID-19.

CDR3 nucleotides: TGTGCCAGCAGCGTACGGGGGAGATACACAGATACGCAGTATTTT. It codes for CASSVRGRYTDTQYF. The J gene is TRBJ2-3, the V gene TRBV9; D possibly corresponds to TRBD2 (6 bases). Trimming removed 1 base from V and 2 bases from J, with 11 bases in between. The CDR3 spans 15 residues. Per germline, CDR1 SGDLS and CDR2 YYNGEE.

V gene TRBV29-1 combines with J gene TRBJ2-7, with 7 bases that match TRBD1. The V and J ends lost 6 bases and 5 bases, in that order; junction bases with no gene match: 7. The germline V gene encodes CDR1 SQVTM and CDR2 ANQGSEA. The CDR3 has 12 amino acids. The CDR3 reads CSVATGPNEQYF. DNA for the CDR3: TGCAGCGTGGCGACAGGGCCGAACGAGCAGTACTTC.

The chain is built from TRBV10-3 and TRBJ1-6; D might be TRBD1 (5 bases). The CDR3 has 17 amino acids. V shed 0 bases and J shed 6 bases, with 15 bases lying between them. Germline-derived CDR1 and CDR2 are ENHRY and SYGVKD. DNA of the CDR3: TGTGCCATCAGTGAGTCCTTGCAGTCAGGGCGTAATTCACCCCTCCACTTT. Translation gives CAISESLQSGRNSPLHF.

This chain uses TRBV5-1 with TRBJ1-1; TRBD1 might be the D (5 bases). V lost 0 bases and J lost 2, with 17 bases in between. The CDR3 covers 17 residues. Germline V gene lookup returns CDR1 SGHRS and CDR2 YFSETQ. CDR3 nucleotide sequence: TGCGCCAGCAGCTTGGGCCCCGGCAGGGTTAAAAACACTGAAGCTTTCTTT. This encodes CASSLGPGRVKNTEAFF.

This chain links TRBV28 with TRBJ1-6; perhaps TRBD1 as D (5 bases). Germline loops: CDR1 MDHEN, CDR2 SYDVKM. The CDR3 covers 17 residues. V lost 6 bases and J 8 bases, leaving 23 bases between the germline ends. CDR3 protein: CASSPRGKGIVHSPLHF. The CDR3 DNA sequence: TGTGCCAGCAGCCCCCGGGGGAAGGGAATAGTACATTCACCCCTCCACTTT. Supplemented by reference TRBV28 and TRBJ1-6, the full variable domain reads DVKVTQSSRYLVKRTGEKVFLECVQDMDHENMFWYRQDPGLGLRLIYFSYDVKMKEKGDIPEGYSVSREKKERFSLILESASTNQTSMYLCASSPRGKGIVHSPLHFGNGTRLTVT.

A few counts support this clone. The CDR3 coding sequence is TGTGCCAGCAGTTCCCTGCGAACTACCTCCTACAATGAGCAGTTCTTC. It yields the protein CASSSLRTTSYNEQFF. The chain joins TRBV28 to TRBJ2-1; no definite D call. CDR1 is MDHEN, CDR2 SYDVKM, per germline. With 4 bases removed from V and 0 bases from J, the gap between germline ends came to 13 bases. The CDR3 contains 16 residues.

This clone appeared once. As DNA, the CDR3 is TGTGCCAGCACTCCGGACAGGGTAAGGCAAGCTTTCTTT. Translation gives CASTPDRVRQAFF. V gene TRBV28 combines with J gene TRBJ1-1; 8 bases fit TRBD1. Germline CDR1 and CDR2: MDHEN and SYDVKM. After removal of 7 bases from V and 9 bases from J, the junction contained 10 bases not matched to a gene. The CDR3 has 13 residues.

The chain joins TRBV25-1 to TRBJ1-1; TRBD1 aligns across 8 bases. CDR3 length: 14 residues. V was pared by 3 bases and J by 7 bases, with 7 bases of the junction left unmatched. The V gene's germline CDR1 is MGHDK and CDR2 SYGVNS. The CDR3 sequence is CASSDIGTGLEAFF. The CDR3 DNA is TGTGCCAGCAGTGACATCGGGACAGGTCTTGAAGCTTTCTTT.

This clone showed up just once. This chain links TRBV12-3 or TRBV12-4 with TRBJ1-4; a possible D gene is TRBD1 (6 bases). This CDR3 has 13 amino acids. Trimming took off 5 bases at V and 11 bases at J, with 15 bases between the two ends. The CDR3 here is CASSPRQVDKLFF. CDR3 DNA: TGTGCCAGCAGTCCTCGACAGGTGGACAAACTGTTTTTT.

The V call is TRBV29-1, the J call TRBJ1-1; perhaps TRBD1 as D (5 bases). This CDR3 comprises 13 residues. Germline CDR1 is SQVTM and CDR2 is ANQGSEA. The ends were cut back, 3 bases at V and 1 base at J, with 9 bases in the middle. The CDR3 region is CSVEPGGNTEAFF. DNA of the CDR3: TGCAGCGTTGAGCCCGGGGGGAACACTGAAGCTTTCTTT.

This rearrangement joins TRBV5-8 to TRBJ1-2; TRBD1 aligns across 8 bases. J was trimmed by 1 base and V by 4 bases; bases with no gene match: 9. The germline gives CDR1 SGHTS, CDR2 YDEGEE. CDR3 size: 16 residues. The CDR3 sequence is CASSPGPGQDNYGYTF. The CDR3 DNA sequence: TGTGCCAGCAGCCCCGGCCCGGGACAGGATAACTATGGCTACACCTTC.

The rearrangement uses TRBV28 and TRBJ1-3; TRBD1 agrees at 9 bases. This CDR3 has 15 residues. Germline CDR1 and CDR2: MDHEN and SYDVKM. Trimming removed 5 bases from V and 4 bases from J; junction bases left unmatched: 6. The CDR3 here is CASSVQGAGGNTIYF. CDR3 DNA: TGTGCCAGCAGTGTACAGGGGGCGGGAGGAAACACCATATATTTT.

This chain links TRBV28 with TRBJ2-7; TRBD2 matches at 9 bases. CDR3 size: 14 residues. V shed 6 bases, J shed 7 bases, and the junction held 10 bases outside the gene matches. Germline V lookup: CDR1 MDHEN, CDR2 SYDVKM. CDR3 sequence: CASRNSGSNREQYF. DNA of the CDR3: TGTGCCAGCAGGAATAGCGGGAGCAATAGAGAGCAGTACTTC.

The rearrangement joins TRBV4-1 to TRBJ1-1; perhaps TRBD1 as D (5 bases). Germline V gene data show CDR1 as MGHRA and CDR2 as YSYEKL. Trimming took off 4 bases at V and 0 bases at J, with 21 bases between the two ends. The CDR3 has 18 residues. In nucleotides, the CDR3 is TGCGCCAGCAGCCCAGGTTTCCCGGGGGTCTCGATGAACACTGAAGCTTTCTTT. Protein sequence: CASSPGFPGVSMNTEAFF.

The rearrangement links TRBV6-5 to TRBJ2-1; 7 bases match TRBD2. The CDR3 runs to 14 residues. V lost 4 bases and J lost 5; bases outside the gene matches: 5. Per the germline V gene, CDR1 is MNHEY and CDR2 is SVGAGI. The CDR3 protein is CASSSSGINNEQFF. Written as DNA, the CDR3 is TGTGCCAGCAGTTCTAGCGGAATAAACAATGAGCAGTTCTTC.

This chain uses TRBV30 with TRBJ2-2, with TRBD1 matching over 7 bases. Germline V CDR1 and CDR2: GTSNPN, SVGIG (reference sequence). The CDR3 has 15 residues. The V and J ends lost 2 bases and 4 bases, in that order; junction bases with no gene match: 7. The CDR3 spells CAWSHRTGPTGELFF. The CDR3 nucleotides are TGTGCCTGGAGTCACCGGACAGGACCCACCGGGGAGCTGTTTTTT.

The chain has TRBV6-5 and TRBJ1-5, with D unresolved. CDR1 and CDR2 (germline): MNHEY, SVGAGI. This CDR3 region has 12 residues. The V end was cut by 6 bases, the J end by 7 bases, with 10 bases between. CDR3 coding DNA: TGTGCCAGCAGAGATCCGGGACAGCCCCAGCATTTT. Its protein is CASRDPGQPQHF.